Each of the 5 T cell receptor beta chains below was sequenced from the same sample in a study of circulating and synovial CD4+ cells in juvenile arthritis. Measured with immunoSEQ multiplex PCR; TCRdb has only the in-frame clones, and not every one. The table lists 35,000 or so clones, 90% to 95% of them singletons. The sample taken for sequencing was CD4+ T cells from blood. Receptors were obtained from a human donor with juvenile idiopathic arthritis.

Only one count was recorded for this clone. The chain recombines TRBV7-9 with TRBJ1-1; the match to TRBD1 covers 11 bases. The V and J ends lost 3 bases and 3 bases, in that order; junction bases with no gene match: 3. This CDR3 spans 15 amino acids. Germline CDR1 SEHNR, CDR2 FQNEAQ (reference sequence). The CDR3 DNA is TGTGCCAGCAGCTTCGGGACAGGGGGGGACACTGAAGCTTTCTTT. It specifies CASSFGTGGDTEAFF.

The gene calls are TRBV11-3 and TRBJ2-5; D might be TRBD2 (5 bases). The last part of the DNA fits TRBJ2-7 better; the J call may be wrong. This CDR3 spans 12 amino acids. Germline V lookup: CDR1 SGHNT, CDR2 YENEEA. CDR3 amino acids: CASSGRNGEQYF. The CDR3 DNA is TGTGCCAGCAGCGGGAGAAATGGCGAGCAGTACTTC.

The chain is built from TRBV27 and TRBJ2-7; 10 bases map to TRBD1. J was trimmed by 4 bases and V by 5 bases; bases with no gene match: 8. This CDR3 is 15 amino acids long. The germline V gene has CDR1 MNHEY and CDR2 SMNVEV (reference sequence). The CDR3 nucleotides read TGTGCCAGCAGTCGTGGACAGGGGGTTTCGTACGAGCAGTACTTC. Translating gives CASSRGQGVSYEQYF.

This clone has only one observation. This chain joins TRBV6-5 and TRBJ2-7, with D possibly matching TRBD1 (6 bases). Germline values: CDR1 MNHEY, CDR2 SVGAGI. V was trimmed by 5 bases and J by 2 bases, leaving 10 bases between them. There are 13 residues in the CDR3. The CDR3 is CASSQGQTYEQYF. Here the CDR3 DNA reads TGTGCCAGCAGTCAAGGACAGACCTACGAGCAGTACTTC.

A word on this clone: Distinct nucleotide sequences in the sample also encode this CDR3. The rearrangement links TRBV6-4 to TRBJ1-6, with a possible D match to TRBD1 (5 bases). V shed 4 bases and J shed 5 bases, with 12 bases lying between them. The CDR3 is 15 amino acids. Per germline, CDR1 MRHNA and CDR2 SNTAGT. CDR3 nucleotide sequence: TGTGCCAGCAGTGTTACAGGTAAGGATAATTCACCCCTCCACTTT. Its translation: CASSVTGKDNSPLHF.